The 13 T cell receptor beta chains below all came from one sample that was sequenced in a study of blood T cell repertoires in COVID-19. Some clones are missing from TCRdb's copy, which holds only in-frame ones; the method was immunoSEQ multiplex PCR. The sample carries under 300,000 clones, about four fifths recorded once. Sequenced sample: peripheral blood. The receptors derive from a woman aged 55-69 years with active or convalescent COVID-19.

The gene calls are TRBV5-4 and TRBJ2-2; 7 positions match TRBD2. Germline V gives CDR1 SGHNT, CDR2 YYREEE (reference sequence). The V gene end was trimmed by 3 bases and the J gene end by 0 bases; junction bases not matched to a gene: 17. This CDR3 is built from 20 residues. The DNA for the CDR3 is TGTGCCAGCAGCTCCCTGGGGGGGTCAAACAGGCCAACGAACACCGGGGAGCTGTTTTTT. Amino acid sequence: CASSSLGGSNRPTNTGELFF.

This rearrangement joins TRBV9 to TRBJ1-2, with 7 bases fitting TRBD1. The germline gives CDR1 SGDLS, CDR2 YYNGEE. The length of the CDR3 is 13 residues. With V trimmed by 0 bases and J by 8 bases, 4 bases remained unmatched. The CDR3: CASSVAGGDGYTF. The CDR3 nucleotides are TGTGCCAGCAGCGTAGCAGGGGGTGACGGCTACACCTTC.

The chain uses TRBV12-3 or TRBV12-4 and TRBJ1-1, with a tentative D call TRBD1 (6 bases). V was trimmed by 5 bases and J by 7 bases, leaving 8 bases between them. This CDR3 spans 11 amino acids. This chain's CDR3 is CASSHRVEAFF. CDR3 nucleotide sequence: TGTGCCAGCAGTCACAGGGTTGAAGCTTTCTTT.

The chain links TRBV5-4 to TRBJ1-6; 7 nucleotides align to TRBD1. The germline V gene has CDR1 SGHNT and CDR2 YYREEE (reference sequence). The J segment lost 5 bases and the V segment lost 9 bases, leaving 8 bases of the junction unmatched. This CDR3 region has 14 residues. The chain's CDR3 is CATRDRRNNSPLHF. The CDR3 DNA sequence: TGTGCCACCCGGGACAGAAGAAATAATTCACCCCTCCACTTT.

V usage is TRBV5-4 and J usage is TRBJ1-6; D ambiguous. With 3 bases removed from V and 14 bases from J, the gap between germline ends came to 18 bases. Germline CDR1 and CDR2: SGHNT and YYREEE (reference sequence). The CDR3 length is 14 residues. CDR3 coding DNA: TGTGCCAGCAGCTCCTGGGGAGGAGGTACGGCCCTCCACTTT. Protein sequence: CASSSWGGGTALHF.

This clone was counted a few times. The chain combines TRBV2 with TRBJ1-3; D is undetermined. V lost 4 bases and J 2 bases, leaving 9 bases between the germline ends. The CDR3 length is 14 residues. Germline loops: CDR1 SNHLY, CDR2 FYNNEI. The CDR3 DNA reads TGTGCCAGCAGTGTTGGGCAAACTGGAAACACCATATATTTT. As protein: CASSVGQTGNTIYF.

The rearrangement uses TRBV19 and TRBJ1-3, with D unclear. Germline CDR1 reads LNHDA; CDR2 reads SQIVND (reference sequence). Trimming pared 3 bases from V and 0 bases from J, leaving 12 bases between. This CDR3 contains 16 residues. CDR3 residues: CASSMMAVFSGNTIYF. The CDR3 DNA sequence: TGTGCCAGTAGTATGATGGCCGTCTTCTCTGGAAACACCATATATTTT.

This clone was picked up one time. The J gene is TRBJ1-1, the V gene TRBV5-6, with D unresolved. V dropped 0 bases and J dropped 7 bases, with 4 bases sitting between them. Germline CDR1 is SGHDT and CDR2 is YYEEEE. The CDR3 is made up of 11 amino acids. The CDR3 here is CASSLGREAFF. For the CDR3, the DNA is TGTGCCAGCAGCTTGGGTCGTGAAGCTTTCTTT.

This chain connects TRBV5-1 to TRBJ1-1, with D tentatively TRBD1 (5 bases). The CDR3 has 14 amino acids. V was cut by 0 bases and J by 1 base, with 7 bases left in between. Germline loops: CDR1 SGHRS, CDR2 YFSETQ. CDR3 protein: CASSLVGANTEAFF. The CDR3 DNA sequence: TGCGCCAGCAGCTTGGTTGGGGCGAACACTGAAGCTTTCTTT.

The V gene is TRBV27, the J gene TRBJ1-2, with a weak D call TRBD1 (6 bases). Trimming removed 2 bases at V and 4 bases at J, with 11 bases between. CDR1 MNHEY and CDR2 SMNVEV come from the germline V gene (reference sequence). This CDR3 spans 14 amino acids. CDR3 amino acids: CASSLRGQSYGYTF. The CDR3 nucleotides read TGTGCCAGCAGTTTACGGGGACAAAGCTATGGCTACACCTTC.

The table lists this clone with many counts. CDR3 nucleotides: TGCGCCAGCAGGGACAGCAGCTCCTATAATTCACCCCTCCACTTT. It encodes CASRDSSSYNSPLHF. V gene TRBV4-1 combines with J gene TRBJ1-6; TRBD1 is a possible D gene (6 bases). The CDR3 has 15 residues. Between the trimmed V and J ends, which lost 6 bases and 0 bases, there was a span of 9 bases. CDR1 is MGHRA, CDR2 YSYEKL, per germline.

The chain links TRBV29-1 to TRBJ2-5, with 8 bases lining up with TRBD1. Germline lookup yields CDR1 SQVTM and CDR2 ANQGSEA. The length of the CDR3 is 14 residues. J was trimmed by 4 bases and V by 4 bases; bases with no gene match: 8. The CDR3 reads CSVVRTGTPETQYF. The CDR3 region has the DNA TGCAGCGTTGTTCGGACAGGGACGCCAGAGACCCAGTACTTC.

The gene calls are TRBV15 and TRBJ1-2; TRBD1 is a possible D gene (6 bases). The CDR3 runs 16 residues. Germline loops: CDR1 LNHNV, CDR2 YYDKDF (reference sequence). The ends were cut back, 2 bases at V and 0 bases at J, with 13 bases in the middle. The CDR3, as DNA: TGTGCCACCAGCAGACTGGGGGACATAGCTAACTATGGCTACACCTTC. Its translation is CATSRLGDIANYGYTF.